The 32 T cell receptor beta chains reported below all come from one sample, sequenced in a study of beta chain features in type 1 diabetes. Sequenced material consisted of expressed TCRB transcripts (all of the isolated RNA was reverse transcribed). TCRdb's copy holds only in-frame clones and misses some; the assay was immunoSEQ multiplex PCR. This sample carries 900,000 or so clones, roughly 15% of them seen once, and the ten largest clones take 0.023%. Sequenced sample: naive CD4+ T cells from blood. The origin of the receptors is a woman in her late teens or twenties in good health.

This clone was seen only a few times. The V gene is TRBV25-1, the J gene TRBJ2-3; 8 bases are shared with TRBD1. Germline CDR1 MGHDK, CDR2 SYGVNS. Unmatched junction bases numbered 3, after V lost 6 bases and J lost 4 bases. The CDR3 totals 13 residues. The CDR3 loop is CASRDRASDTQYF. The CDR3 region has the DNA TGTGCCAGCAGGGACAGGGCCTCAGATACGCAGTATTTT.

The table lists this clone with a few counts. The chain is built from TRBV4-2 and TRBJ2-2, with 10 positions matching TRBD2. Germline V gene data show CDR1 as LGHNA and CDR2 as YNFKEQ. CDR3 size: 18 residues. V dropped 0 bases and J dropped 6; count of bases not matched to a gene: 10. CDR3 coding DNA: TGTGCCAGCAGCCAAGATGTGCTAGCGGGAGTGCGGGCCGGGGAGCTGTTTTTT. Its translation: CASSQDVLAGVRAGELFF.

The chain links TRBV9 to TRBJ1-2; D remains ambiguous. CDR1 SGDLS and CDR2 YYNGEE come from the germline V gene. The CDR3 consists of 16 residues. Trimming took off 1 base at V and 8 bases at J, with 21 bases between the two ends. CDR3 DNA sequence: TGTGCCAGCAGCGTAACCCCCCATAGTTCCGAGGAGGGCTACACCTTC. Translation gives CASSVTPHSSEEGYTF.

V usage is TRBV18 and J usage is TRBJ1-5; D ambiguous. Trimming took off 5 bases at V and 6 bases at J, with 11 bases between the two ends. From germline, CDR1 is KGHSH and CDR2 LQKENI. CDR3 size: 13 residues. The chain's CDR3 is CASSYLMGQPQHF. The CDR3 DNA is TGTGCCAGCTCATACCTGATGGGTCAGCCCCAGCATTTT.

This clone was observed a few times. The chain combines TRBV4-2 with TRBJ2-5; weak D call: TRBD2 (5 bases). V gave up 2 bases and J gave up 5 bases, with 9 bases separating them. Germline lookup yields CDR1 LGHNA and CDR2 YNFKEQ. The CDR3 runs to 13 residues. This chain's CDR3 is CASSQREKETQYF. CDR3 nucleotides: TGTGCCAGCAGCCAAAGGGAGAAGGAGACCCAGTACTTC.

This clone was picked up a small number of times. V and J are TRBV28 and TRBJ2-1; 9 bases align to TRBD2. Germline V CDR1 and CDR2: MDHEN, SYDVKM. With 8 bases clipped from V and 4 bases from J, the junction kept 12 bases outside the gene matches. The CDR3 runs 16 residues. CDR3 loop: CASSKGTSPRYNEQFF. The CDR3 region has the DNA TGTGCCAGCTCAAAGGGGACTAGCCCCCGTTACAATGAGCAGTTCTTC.

The chain recombines TRBV28 with TRBJ2-7; 11 bases match TRBD1. CDR1 and CDR2 from the germline V gene are MDHEN and SYDVKM. The CDR3 extends over 16 amino acids. V was pared by 5 bases and J by 1 base, with 7 bases of the junction left unmatched. The chain's CDR3 is CASSPRGQGVSYEQYF. In DNA form, the CDR3 reads TGTGCCAGCAGTCCGAGGGGACAGGGGGTATCCTACGAGCAGTACTTC. Full variable domain (rest looked up from reference TRBV28 and TRBJ2-7): DVKVTQSSRYLVKRTGEKVFLECVQDMDHENMFWYRQDPGLGLRLIYFSYDVKMKEKGDIPEGYSVSREKKERFSLILESASTNQTSMYLCASSPRGQGVSYEQYFGPGTRLTVT.

The table lists this clone with a few counts. This CDR3 reads CASSTTSGRAYNEQFF. CDR3 in DNA: TGTGCCAGTAGTACCACGAGCGGGAGGGCCTACAATGAGCAGTTCTTC. V gene TRBV19 combines with J gene TRBJ2-1; the match to TRBD2 covers 10 bases. Per the germline V gene, CDR1 is LNHDA and CDR2 is SQIVND (reference sequence). Losses at the gene ends were 4 bases for V and 2 bases for J; bases not matched to a gene: 5. The CDR3 is 16 residues long.

The chain couples TRBV7-6 to TRBJ2-2, with 11 bases lining up with TRBD1. Trimming took 2 bases from V and 4 from J; bases not matched to a gene: 9. There are 18 residues in the CDR3. The germline CDR1 and CDR2 sequences are SGHVS and FNYEAQ. CDR3 nucleotide sequence: TGTGCCAGCAGCTTACCGAGGACAGGGGGCGATGTCACCGGGGAGCTGTTTTTT. Residues: CASSLPRTGGDVTGELFF.

The V and J genes are TRBV19 and TRBJ2-1; TRBD1 aligns across 11 bases. Trimming removed 5 bases from V and 6 bases from J; junction bases left unmatched: 6. CDR3 length: 15 residues. From germline, CDR1 is LNHDA and CDR2 SQIVND (reference sequence). As DNA, the CDR3 is TGTGCCAGTAGTCCGGGACAGGGGGTCTCCAATGAGCAGTTCTTC. This sequence encodes CASSPGQGVSNEQFF.

The table lists this clone with a few counts. The chain links TRBV5-1 to TRBJ2-3, with a possible D match to TRBD1 (6 bases). CDR3 size: 15 residues. Per germline, CDR1 SGHRS and CDR2 YFSETQ. Trimming pared 4 bases from V and 1 base from J, leaving 13 bases between. The CDR3 here is CASSLQGLRTDTQYF. CDR3 nucleotide sequence: TGCGCCAGCAGCCTACAGGGTCTGCGCACAGATACGCAGTATTTT. The variable domain in full, with the rest retrieved from reference TRBV5-1 and TRBJ2-3, is KAGVTQTPRYLIKTRGQQVTLSCSPISGHRSVSWYQQTPGQGLQFLFEYFSETQRNKGNFPGRFSGRQFSNSRSEMNVSTLELGDSALYLCASSLQGLRTDTQYFGPGTRLTVL.

J is TRBJ2-7 and V is TRBV28; D possibly matches TRBD1 or TRBD2 (6 bases each). V shed 2 bases and J shed 0 bases, with 11 bases lying between them. This CDR3 spans 15 amino acids. The germline V gene has CDR1 MDHEN and CDR2 SYDVKM. CDR3 in DNA: TGTGCCAGCAGTTTAACAGGGAGGCTCTCCTACGAGCAGTACTTC. This encodes CASSLTGRLSYEQYF.

The genes are TRBV27 and TRBJ1-5; D is uncertain. CDR1 is MNHEY and CDR2 is SMNVEV in the germline V gene (reference sequence). The CDR3 covers 13 residues. The V gene lost 6 bases and the J gene lost 5 bases, with 11 bases spanning the gap. This CDR3 reads CASRLGGDQPQHF. Here the CDR3 DNA reads TGTGCCAGCAGATTAGGCGGTGATCAGCCCCAGCATTTT.

This clone came up a few times. This sequence joins TRBV13 and TRBJ2-1, with 14 bases matching TRBD2. J lost 8 bases, V lost 5 bases, and 17 bases had no gene match. The CDR3 is 19 residues long. The germline V gene encodes CDR1 PRHDT and CDR2 FYEKMQ (reference sequence). The CDR3 loop is CASSHRGTSGRSNGDEQFF. CDR3 DNA: TGTGCCAGCAGCCATCGGGGGACTAGCGGGAGATCCAACGGGGATGAGCAGTTCTTC.

V is TRBV11-2 and J is TRBJ2-3, with a weak D call TRBD2 (5 bases). Trimming stripped 1 base from V and 6 bases from J, with 11 bases between. Germline-derived CDR1 and CDR2 are SGHAT and FQNNGV. The length of the CDR3 is 14 residues. Here the CDR3 reads CASSLALGLDTQYF. CDR3 bases: TGTGCCAGCAGCTTAGCGCTCGGACTTGATACGCAGTATTTT.

The V and J genes are TRBV7-9 and TRBJ1-1, with D possibly being TRBD1 (6 bases). V lost 5 bases and J lost 2, with 12 bases in between. CDR1 is SEHNR, CDR2 FQNEAQ, per germline (reference sequence). The CDR3 spans 14 residues. CDR3 amino acids: CASSQWGANTEAFF. The CDR3 bases are TGTGCCAGCAGCCAGTGGGGGGCAAACACTGAAGCTTTCTTT.

Only a few counts were recorded for this clone. J is TRBJ1-5 and V is TRBV19; TRBD1 aligns across 9 bases. V gave up 4 bases and J gave up 4 bases; unmatched junction bases: 17. Germline V gene data show CDR1 as LNHDA and CDR2 as SQIVND (reference sequence). This CDR3 is 19 amino acids long. CDR3 amino acids: CASSSGPGQGPPRNQPQHF. Here the CDR3 DNA reads TGTGCCAGTAGTAGTGGACCGGGACAGGGCCCTCCAAGAAATCAGCCCCAGCATTTT.

This clone occurred a few times. The CDR3 protein is CASSPRGLARDYEQYF. The CDR3 region has the DNA TGTGCCAGCAGTCCACGGGGGCTAGCGCGTGATTACGAGCAGTACTTC. The chain is built from TRBV27 and TRBJ2-7; perhaps D is TRBD1 or TRBD2 (6 bases each). Between the trimmed V and J ends, which lost 5 bases and 4 bases, there was a span of 21 bases. The germline CDR1 and CDR2 sequences are MNHEY and SMNVEV (reference sequence). CDR3 size: 16 residues.

This rearrangement joins TRBV19 to TRBJ2-6; D call uncertain. This CDR3 spans 13 amino acids. Trimming left V 8 bases short and J 2 bases short, with 7 bases between. Germline CDR1 and CDR2: LNHDA and SQIVND (reference sequence). The CDR3 loop is CASHKAGANVLTF. CDR3 bases: TGTGCCAGTCACAAAGCTGGGGCCAACGTCCTGACTTTC.

The rearrangement uses TRBV6-1 and TRBJ2-6; D ambiguous. From germline, CDR1 is MNHNS and CDR2 SASEGT. The CDR3 is 15 residues long. The V and J ends lost 5 bases and 0 bases respectively, with 8 bases between them. The DNA for the CDR3 is TGTGCCAGCAGTCCAGGTTTCTCTGGGGCCAACGTCCTGACTTTC. Encoded protein: CASSPGFSGANVLTF.

Details on this clone: Other nucleotide sequences from this sample produce the same CDR3. The rearrangement joins TRBV7-2 to TRBJ1-1; no reliable D call. The V end was cut by 2 bases, the J end by 1 base, with 8 bases between. The CDR3 spans 14 residues. Germline V gene data show CDR1 as SGHTA and CDR2 as FQGNSA. The CDR3 sequence: CASSLSAGNTEAFF. The CDR3 nucleotides read TGTGCCAGCAGCTTATCGGCGGGGAACACTGAAGCTTTCTTT.

This clone has only a few counts. The CDR3 spells CASSLVTGGSDEQYF. The CDR3 DNA reads TGCGCCAGCAGCTTAGTGACGGGGGGCAGCGACGAGCAGTACTTC. This rearrangement joins TRBV5-1 to TRBJ2-7, with D possibly TRBD2 on 7 matching bases. The CDR3 is 15 residues long. Germline-derived CDR1 and CDR2 are SGHRS and YFSETQ. V was trimmed by 2 bases and J by 5 bases, leaving 17 bases between them.

CDR3 DNA: TGCGCCAGCAGCCCCAGGACAGGCGGTGAGCAGTTCTTC. Protein sequence: CASSPRTGGEQFF. The V call is TRBV5-1, the J call TRBJ2-1, with TRBD1 matching over 7 bases. V gave up 4 bases and J gave up 9 bases; unmatched junction bases: 7. The CDR3 length is 13 residues. Germline V CDR1 and CDR2: SGHRS, YFSETQ.

The J gene is TRBJ1-4, the V gene TRBV27; D uncertain. V lost 5 bases and J 3 bases, leaving 13 bases between the germline ends. The CDR3 is 15 residues long. CDR1 is MNHEY, CDR2 SMNVEV, per germline (reference sequence). CDR3 sequence reads: CASSHRGVPNEKLFF. CDR3 DNA sequence: TGTGCCAGCAGTCACCGAGGTGTACCTAATGAAAAACTGTTTTTT.

This clone was counted only a few times. The sample carries other DNA sequences with the same CDR3. This rearrangement joins TRBV6-5 to TRBJ2-6; D might be TRBD1 (5 bases). The CDR3 contains 14 residues. Germline-derived CDR1 and CDR2 are MNHEY and SVGAGI. The V end was cut by 5 bases, the J end by 2 bases, with 7 bases between. This chain's CDR3 is CASSQGPGANVLTF. The CDR3 bases are TGTGCCAGCAGTCAGGGTCCTGGGGCCAACGTCCTGACTTTC.

The chain joins TRBV4-3 to TRBJ1-5; 8 nucleotides align to TRBD1. The CDR3 contains 15 residues. Germline-derived CDR1 and CDR2 are LGHNA and YSLEER. The J segment lost 5 bases and the V segment lost 0 bases, leaving 3 bases of the junction unmatched. In nucleotides, the CDR3 is TGCGCCAGCAGCCAAGAGACAGGGGCGGATCAGCCCCAGCATTTT. It encodes CASSQETGADQPQHF.

The chain has TRBV7-6 and TRBJ2-1; D perhaps matches TRBD2 (6 bases). The CDR3 is made up of 16 amino acids. The germline V gene has CDR1 SGHVS and CDR2 FNYEAQ. V shed 6 bases and J shed 7 bases, with 22 bases lying between them. The CDR3 is CASSLRDSRRENEQFF. CDR3 DNA: TGTGCCAGCAGTCTCCGGGACTCCCGACGGGAGAATGAGCAGTTCTTC.

The V call is TRBV11-3, the J call TRBJ2-3, with a possible D match to TRBD2 (7 bases). From germline, CDR1 is SGHNT and CDR2 YENEEA. V dropped 8 bases and J dropped 3 bases, with 12 bases sitting between them. The CDR3 covers 13 residues. The CDR3 loop is CASARGATDTQYF. The CDR3 DNA is TGTGCCAGCGCCCGGGGGGCGACAGATACGCAGTATTTT.

The rearrangement joins TRBV7-2 to TRBJ2-5, with D possibly matching TRBD1 (5 bases). Trimming shortened V by 1 base and J by 1 base, and 10 bases separated the two germline ends. The CDR3 is made up of 15 amino acids. CDR1 is SGHTA, CDR2 FQGNSA, per germline. CDR3 bases: TGTGCCAGCAGCTTAGGGGGCTGGCGCCAAGAGACCCAGTACTTC. Translation: CASSLGGWRQETQYF. Full variable domain (rest looked up from reference TRBV7-2 and TRBJ2-5): GAGVSQSPSNKVTEKGKDVELRCDPISGHTALYWYRQSLGQGLEFLIYFQGNSAPDKSGLPSDRFSAERTGGSVSTLTIQRTQQEDSAVYLCASSLGGWRQETQYFGPGTRLLVL.

This clone was observed a handful of times. The V call is TRBV7-2, the J call TRBJ2-4, with a weak D call TRBD2 (6 bases). CDR1 is SGHTA and CDR2 is FQGNSA in the germline V gene. Trimming removed 5 bases from V and 2 bases from J, with 13 bases in between. The CDR3 runs 15 residues. CDR3 residues: CASSTSGSTKNIQYF. The CDR3, as DNA: TGTGCCAGCAGCACCAGCGGGTCTACCAAAAACATTCAGTACTTC. The whole variable domain, filled in from reference TRBV7-2 and TRBJ2-4, reads GAGVSQSPSNKVTEKGKDVELRCDPISGHTALYWYRQSLGQGLEFLIYFQGNSAPDKSGLPSDRFSAERTGGSVSTLTIQRTQQEDSAVYLCASSTSGSTKNIQYFGAGTRLSVL.

This clone was seen more than once but under ten times. The chain carries TRBV28 and TRBJ1-5; D uncertain. With 5 bases removed from V and 7 bases from J, the gap between germline ends came to 12 bases. CDR3 length: 13 amino acids. CDR1 is MDHEN and CDR2 is SYDVKM in the germline V gene. CDR3 sequence reads: CASSPWSGQPQHF. The CDR3 bases are TGTGCCAGCAGTCCCTGGTCTGGGCAGCCCCAGCATTTT. The full variable domain, completed using reference TRBV28 and TRBJ1-5, is DVKVTQSSRYLVKRTGEKVFLECVQDMDHENMFWYRQDPGLGLRLIYFSYDVKMKEKGDIPEGYSVSREKKERFSLILESASTNQTSMYLCASSPWSGQPQHFGDGTRLSIL.

The chain links TRBV4-3 to TRBJ2-6, with 8 bases identical to TRBD1. CDR1 and CDR2 from the germline V gene are LGHNA and YSLEER. With 3 bases clipped from V and 2 bases from J, the junction kept 3 bases outside the gene matches. The CDR3 sequence is 16 residues long. The CDR3 loop reads CASSHQGAAGANVLTF. The CDR3 coding sequence is TGCGCCAGCAGCCATCAGGGGGCTGCTGGGGCCAACGTCCTGACTTTC.